Included here is one T cell receptor beta chain sequence, with context. At sampling all donors were nominally healthy, likely with unrecorded immune exposures. This entry is derived from a study of cytomegalovirus exposure and HLA in healthy donors. 13 Jbeta primers and 60 Vbeta primers were used for the PCR. Assay used: immunoSEQ multiplex PCR; TCRdb lists only in-frame clones, some missing. The data contain 150,000 to 200,000 clones, roughly 76% of them singletons. Germline CDR1 MDHEN, CDR2 SYDVKM. The CDR3 contains 14 residues. The V end lost 5 bases, the J end lost 3 bases, and 14 bases lay between the germline ends.

V and J are TRBV28 and TRBJ2-7, with TRBD2 as a possible D gene (5 bases). This TCR came from a woman in her 50s in good health and CMV-seronegative. The specimen sequenced was PBMCs. The CDR3 coding sequence is TGTGCCAGCAGTCCCCGGACGGGGAACTACGAGCAGTACTTC. As protein: CASSPRTGNYEQYF.